The clone carrying this T cell receptor (beta chain) showed up many times. Molecular barcoded adaptors covering alpha/delta and beta/gamma chains were used on 400 ng RNA. TCRdb reanalysed the reads using MiXCR and keeps one entry per CDR3 protein. Among 100,000 to 150,000 distinct CDR3 sequences listed, roughly 13% were seen once. The record originates from a study of read filtering for tumor transcriptome and immune sequencing. Study-wide background: Revised staging placed eight or nine patients in R-ISS I, about 15 in II, six or seven in III.

The CDR3 runs to 16 residues. Germline CDR1 is LNHDA and CDR2 is SQIVND (reference sequence). Trimming removed 6 bases from V and 1 base from J; junction bases left unmatched: 8. This sequence originates from a donor over 35 with multiple myeloma. The genes are TRBV19 and TRBJ2-7, with 11 bases lining up with TRBD2. The sample consisted of a population of CD138-negative cells sorted from bone marrow. CDR3 DNA: TGTGCCAGTAGCTCTAGAGGGACTAGCGGATCCTACGAGCAGTACTTC. It specifies CASSSRGTSGSYEQYF.